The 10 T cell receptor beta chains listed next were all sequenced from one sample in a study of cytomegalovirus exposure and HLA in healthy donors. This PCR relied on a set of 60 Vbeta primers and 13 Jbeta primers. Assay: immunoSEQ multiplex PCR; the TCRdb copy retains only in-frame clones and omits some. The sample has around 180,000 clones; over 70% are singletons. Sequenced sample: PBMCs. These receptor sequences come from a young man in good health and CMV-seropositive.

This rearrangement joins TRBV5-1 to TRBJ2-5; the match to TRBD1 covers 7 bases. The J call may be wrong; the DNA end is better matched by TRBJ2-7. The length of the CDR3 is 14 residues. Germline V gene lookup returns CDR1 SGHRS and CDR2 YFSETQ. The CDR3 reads CASSFRQGIYEQYF. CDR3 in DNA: TGCGCCAGCAGCTTCCGACAGGGTATCTACGAGCAGTACTTC.

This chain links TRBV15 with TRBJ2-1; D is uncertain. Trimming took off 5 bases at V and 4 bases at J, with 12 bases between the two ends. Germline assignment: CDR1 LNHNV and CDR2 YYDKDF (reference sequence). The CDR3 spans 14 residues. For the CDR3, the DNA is TGTGCCACCAGCGGTGGCTCGGAGTACAATGAGCAGTTCTTC. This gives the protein CATSGGSEYNEQFF. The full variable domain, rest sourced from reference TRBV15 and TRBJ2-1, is DAMVIQNPRYQVTQFGKPVTLSCSQTLNHNVMYWYQQKSSQAPKLLFHYYDKDFNNEADTPDNFQSRRPNTSFCFLDIRSPGLGDTAMYLCATSGGSEYNEQFFGPGTRLTVL.

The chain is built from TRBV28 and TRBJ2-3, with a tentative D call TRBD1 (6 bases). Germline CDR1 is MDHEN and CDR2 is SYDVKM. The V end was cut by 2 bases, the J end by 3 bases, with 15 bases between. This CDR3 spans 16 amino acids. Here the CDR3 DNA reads TGTGCCAGCAGTTTACATACAGGGTTGTGGACAGATACGCAGTATTTT. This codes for CASSLHTGLWTDTQYF. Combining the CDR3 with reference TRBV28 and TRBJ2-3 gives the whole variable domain DVKVTQSSRYLVKRTGEKVFLECVQDMDHENMFWYRQDPGLGLRLIYFSYDVKMKEKGDIPEGYSVSREKKERFSLILESASTNQTSMYLCASSLHTGLWTDTQYFGPGTRLTVL.

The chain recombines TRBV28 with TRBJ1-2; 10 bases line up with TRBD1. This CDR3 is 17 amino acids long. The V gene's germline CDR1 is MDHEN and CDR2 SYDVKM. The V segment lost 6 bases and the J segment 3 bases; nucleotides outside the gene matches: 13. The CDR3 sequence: CASRGQGTHNLDYGYTF. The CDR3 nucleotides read TGTGCCAGCAGGGGACAGGGGACCCACAACCTCGACTATGGCTACACCTTC.

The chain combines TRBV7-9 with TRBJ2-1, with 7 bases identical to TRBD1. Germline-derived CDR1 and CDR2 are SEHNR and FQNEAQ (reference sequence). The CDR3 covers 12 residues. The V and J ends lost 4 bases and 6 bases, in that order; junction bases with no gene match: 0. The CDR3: CASSSGGNEQFF. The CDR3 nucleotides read TGTGCCAGCAGCTCAGGGGGCAATGAGCAGTTCTTC.

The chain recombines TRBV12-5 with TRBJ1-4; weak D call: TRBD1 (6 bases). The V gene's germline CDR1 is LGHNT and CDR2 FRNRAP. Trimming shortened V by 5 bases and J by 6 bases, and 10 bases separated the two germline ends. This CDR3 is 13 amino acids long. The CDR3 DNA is TGTGCTAGTGGTGTGACAGGCGATGAAAAACTGTTTTTT. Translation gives CASGVTGDEKLFF. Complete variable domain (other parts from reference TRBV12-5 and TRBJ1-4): DARVTQTPRHKVTEMGQEVTMRCQPILGHNTVFWYRQTMMQGLELLAYFRNRAPLDDSGMPKDRFSAEMPDATLATLKIQPSEPRDSAVYFCASGVTGDEKLFFGSGTQLSVL.

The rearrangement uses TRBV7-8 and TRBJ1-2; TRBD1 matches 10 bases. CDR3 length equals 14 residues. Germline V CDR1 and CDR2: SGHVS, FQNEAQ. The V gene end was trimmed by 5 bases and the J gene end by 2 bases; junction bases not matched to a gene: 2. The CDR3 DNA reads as TGTGCCAGCAGCCCGGACAGGGGGAACTATGGCTACACCTTC. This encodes CASSPDRGNYGYTF.

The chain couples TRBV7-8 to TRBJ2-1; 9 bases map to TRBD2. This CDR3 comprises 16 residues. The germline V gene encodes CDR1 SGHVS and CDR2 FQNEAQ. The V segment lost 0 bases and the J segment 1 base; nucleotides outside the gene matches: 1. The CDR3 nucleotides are TGTGCCAGCAGCTTAGCGACTAGCGGATCCTACAATGAGCAGTTCTTC. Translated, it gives CASSLATSGSYNEQFF.

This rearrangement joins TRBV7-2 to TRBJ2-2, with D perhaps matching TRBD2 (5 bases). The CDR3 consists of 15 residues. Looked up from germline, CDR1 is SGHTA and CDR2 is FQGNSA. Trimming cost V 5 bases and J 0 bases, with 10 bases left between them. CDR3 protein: CASSRTGSNTGELFF. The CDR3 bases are TGTGCCAGCAGCCGGACGGGATCGAACACCGGGGAGCTGTTTTTT.

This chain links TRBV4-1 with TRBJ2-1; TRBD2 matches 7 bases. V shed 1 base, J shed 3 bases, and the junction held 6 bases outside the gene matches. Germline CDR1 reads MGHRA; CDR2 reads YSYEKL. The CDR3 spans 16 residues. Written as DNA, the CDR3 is TGCGCCAGCAGCCAAGTCGGGAGGCCCATCTACAATGAGCAGTTCTTC. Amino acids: CASSQVGRPIYNEQFF.